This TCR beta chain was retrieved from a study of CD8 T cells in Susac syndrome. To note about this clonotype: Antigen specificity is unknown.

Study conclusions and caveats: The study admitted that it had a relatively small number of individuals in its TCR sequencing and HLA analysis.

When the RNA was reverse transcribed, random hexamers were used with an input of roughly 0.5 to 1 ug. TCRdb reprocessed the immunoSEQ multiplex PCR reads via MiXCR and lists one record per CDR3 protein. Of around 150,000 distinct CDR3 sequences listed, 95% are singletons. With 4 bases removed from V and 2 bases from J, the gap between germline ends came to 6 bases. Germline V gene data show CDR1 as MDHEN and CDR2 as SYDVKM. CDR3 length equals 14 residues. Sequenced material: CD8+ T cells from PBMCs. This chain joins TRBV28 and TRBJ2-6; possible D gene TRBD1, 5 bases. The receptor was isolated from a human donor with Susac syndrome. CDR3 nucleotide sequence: TGTGCCAGCAGTTCAGGGCCTGGGGCCAACGTCCTGACTTTC. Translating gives CASSSGPGANVLTF.